This entry lists 9 T cell receptor beta chains sequenced from one sample in a study of cytomegalovirus exposure and HLA in healthy donors. With 60 Vbeta and 13 Jbeta primers, the PCR was carried out. The data were produced by immunoSEQ multiplex PCR, yet TCRdb's version contains in-frame clones alone and is incomplete. The sample totals just over 200,000 clones. What was sequenced was PBMCs. Every receptor here comes from a girl aged 2 to 10 in good health and CMV-seropositive.

This sequence joins TRBV4-1 and TRBJ2-7, with 12 bases identical to TRBD2. The CDR3 covers 12 residues. V was clipped by 3 bases and J by 12 bases; unmatched bases: 3. Per the germline V gene, CDR1 is MGHRA and CDR2 is YSYEKL. CDR3 amino acids: CASSQTSGRRYF. CDR3 DNA sequence: TGCGCCAGCAGCCAGACTAGCGGGAGACGGTACTTC.

Here the CDR3 reads CSVVGGIGTDTQYF. The CDR3 nucleotides are TGCAGCGTCGTAGGGGGCATTGGTACAGATACGCAGTATTTT. The genes are TRBV29-1 and TRBJ2-3, with 7 bases that match TRBD1. Trimming cost V 6 bases and J 3 bases; bases outside gene matches: 9. Germline V gene lookup returns CDR1 SQVTM and CDR2 ANQGSEA. The CDR3 has 14 residues.

This chain connects TRBV29-1 to TRBJ2-3; 8 nucleotides match TRBD2. Germline loops: CDR1 SQVTM, CDR2 ANQGSEA. The length of the CDR3 is 18 residues. V gave up 6 bases and J gave up 1 base; unmatched junction bases: 18. The CDR3, as DNA: TGCAGCGTCCTCGGGGGGGGGCTGGCGGGAGGTGGCACAGATACGCAGTATTTT. Encoded protein: CSVLGGGLAGGGTDTQYF.

CDR3 protein: CAISVGGGIETQYF. The DNA for the CDR3 is TGTGCCATCAGTGTTGGGGGAGGGATAGAGACCCAGTACTTC. The chain uses TRBV10-3 and TRBJ2-5, with TRBD2 matching over 7 bases. CDR3 length: 14 amino acids. Trimming took 4 bases from V and 4 from J; bases not matched to a gene: 6. In germline, CDR1 is ENHRY, CDR2 SYGVKD.

V is TRBV5-6 and J is TRBJ2-7; a possible D gene is TRBD1 (6 bases). Trimming took off 5 bases at V and 4 bases at J, with 22 bases between the two ends. The CDR3 totals 16 residues. CDR1 SGHDT and CDR2 YYEEEE come from the germline V gene. The CDR3 reads CASRRNTGRLFYEQYF. The CDR3 coding sequence is TGTGCCAGCAGACGAAACACAGGGCGCCTATTTTACGAGCAGTACTTC. Combining the CDR3 with reference TRBV5-6 and TRBJ2-7 gives the whole variable domain DAGVTQSPTHLIKTRGQQVTLRCSPKSGHDTVSWYQQALGQGPQFIFQYYEEEERQRGNFPDRFSGHQFPNYSSELNVNALLLGDSALYLCASRRNTGRLFYEQYFGPGTRLTVT.

The chain has TRBV7-9 and TRBJ2-7; 9 positions match TRBD1. The CDR3 is 14 residues long. Germline CDR1 and CDR2: SEHNR and FQNEAQ (reference sequence). V shed 5 bases and J 6 bases; nucleotides not matched to a gene: 8. The CDR3 DNA reads as TGTGCCAGCAGCCCCGGGACAGGGTTTGCCGAGCAGTACTTC. This gives the protein CASSPGTGFAEQYF.

The chain joins TRBV11-2 to TRBJ2-3, with D unclear. Trimming left V 1 base short and J 1 base short, with 15 bases between. The CDR3 covers 17 residues. Per germline, CDR1 SGHAT and CDR2 FQNNGV. CDR3 bases: TGTGCCAGCAGCTTAGTGCGTTCCGTTCAACGCACAGATACGCAGTATTTT. Residues: CASSLVRSVQRTDTQYF.

The chain carries TRBV7-2 and TRBJ1-5; 7 positions agree with TRBD1. The J segment lost 3 bases and the V segment lost 5 bases, leaving 4 bases of the junction unmatched. Germline V CDR1 and CDR2: SGHTA, FQGNSA. The CDR3 extends over 14 amino acids. The CDR3 DNA sequence: TGTGCCAGCAGCCTGGACAGGTTCAATCAGCCCCAGCATTTT. This translates into CASSLDRFNQPQHF.

The rearrangement joins TRBV7-8 to TRBJ2-7; the match to TRBD2 covers 9 bases. CDR1 is SGHVS, CDR2 FQNEAQ, per germline. This CDR3 is built from 16 residues. J was trimmed by 3 bases and V by 1 base; bases with no gene match: 7. As DNA, the CDR3 is TGTGCCAGCAGCTTAGGTGCTCTAGCGGGGAACTACGAGCAGTACTTC. It encodes CASSLGALAGNYEQYF.